Each of the 22 T cell receptor beta chains below was sequenced from the same sample in a study of vaccination effects on CD4 cells after COVID-19 (dated 2022 in TCRdb). In the ViraFEST assay, PBMC were stimulated with viral peptide pools, and antigen-specific CD4+ T cell clonotypes were then identified by expansion using TCR sequencing. After about 9 days of culture, CD4+ T cells were isolated with the EasySep CD4+ T cell isolation kit. Healthy vaccine recipients had no prior SARS-CoV-2 infection, confirmed by negative nucleocapsid antibodies before and after vaccination. To prepare the library, the immunoSEQ multiplex PCR assay was applied. The clones in this table, taken by TCRdb from immuneACCESS, are in-frame only. Not every clone is retained; where verified, under half of the shortfall comes from an unresolved V gene, and the cause of the rest is unknown. Present in this sample are roughly 65,000 clones, less than 85% of which were seen just once. 2.8% of the sample is in the top ten clones.

Which antigens these TCRs recognize remains unknown. Sample: CD4+ T cells from PBMCs cultured with HCoV-NL63 spike peptides, taken before COVID-19 vaccination. The sample's cell subset or site label is to be understood as: HCoV-NL63 spike overlapping peptide pool stimulation. The receptors stem from a human donor who received a COVID-19 vaccine.

The genes are TRBV19 and TRBJ1-5; 9 nucleotides agree with TRBD1. The length of the CDR3 is 15 residues. CDR1 and CDR2 (germline): LNHDA, SQIVND (reference sequence). J was trimmed by 5 bases and V by 4 bases; bases with no gene match: 6. As DNA, the CDR3 is TGTGCCAGTAGTACTACTGGACAGGGGCATCAGCCCCAGCATTTT. Translation: CASSTTGQGHQPQHF.

The rearrangement joins TRBV7-8 to TRBJ2-3; D may be TRBD2 (5 bases). This CDR3 has 11 residues. The V end lost 4 bases, the J end lost 8 bases, and 7 bases lay between the germline ends. Germline V gene sequence: CDR1 SGHVS, CDR2 FQNEAQ. CDR3 in amino acids: CASSSGVTQYF. Here the CDR3 DNA reads TGTGCCAGCAGCTCCGGGGTTACGCAGTATTTT. Full variable domain (rest looked up from reference TRBV7-8 and TRBJ2-3): GAGVSQSPRYKVAKRGQDVALRCDPISGHVSLFWYQQALGQGPEFLTYFQNEAQLDKSGLPSDRFFAERPEGSVSTLKIQRTQQEDSAVYLCASSSGVTQYFGPGTRLTVL.

Note on this clone: One end of the junction is discordant with germline, which a read error may explain. The chain links TRBV10-1 to TRBJ2-3; 11 nucleotides match TRBD2. Germline V gives CDR1 WNHNN, CDR2 SYGVQD (reference sequence). The CDR3 sequence is 17 residues long. The CDR3 reads CATSEGRLAGSTDTQYF. In nucleotides, the CDR3 is TGCGCCACCAGTGAAGGGCGACTAGCGGGGAGCACAGATACGCAGTATTTT.

This clone was seen more than once but under ten times. The V call is TRBV4-1, the J call TRBJ2-4; 12 bases line up with TRBD2. The CDR3 has 19 residues. Trimming removed 5 bases from V and 0 bases from J; junction bases left unmatched: 11. Looked up from germline, CDR1 is MGHRA and CDR2 is YSYEKL. The CDR3 DNA follows: TGCGCCAGCAGCTTAGATCGGACTAGCGGGACCCTAGCCAAAAACATTCAGTACTTC. It specifies CASSLDRTSGTLAKNIQYF.

V usage is TRBV5-1 and J usage is TRBJ2-2; D remains unclear. This CDR3 has 14 residues. From germline, CDR1 is SGHRS and CDR2 YFSETQ. The germline V and J ends were trimmed by 2 bases and 7 bases, with 12 bases remaining between them. The CDR3 DNA is TGCGCCAGCAGCTTTTCGGCCCCCGTCGGGGAGCTGTTTTTT. As protein: CASSFSAPVGELFF. Together with reference TRBV5-1 and TRBJ2-2, the CDR3 gives the full variable domain: KAGVTQTPRYLIKTRGQQVTLSCSPISGHRSVSWYQQTPGQGLQFLFEYFSETQRNKGNFPGRFSGRQFSNSRSEMNVSTLELGDSALYLCASSFSAPVGELFFGEGSRLTVL.

V usage is TRBV9 and J usage is TRBJ1-6; D uncertain. This CDR3 has 14 residues. V lost 1 base to trimming and J lost 9 bases, with 11 bases between them. CDR1 and CDR2 from the germline V gene are SGDLS and YYNGEE. CDR3 bases: TGTGCCAGCAGCGTATCGACGCTTGGTTCACCCCTCCACTTT. Translating gives CASSVSTLGSPLHF.

In DNA form, the CDR3 reads TGTGCCAGCAGTTCCAGGGCCGGGATGAGGTTCGGGGAGCTGTTTTTT. Encoded protein: CASSSRAGMRFGELFF. The rearrangement uses TRBV28 and TRBJ2-2, with D possibly being TRBD1 or TRBD2 (5 bases each). V gave up 4 bases and J gave up 7 bases, with 19 bases separating them. The germline gives CDR1 MDHEN, CDR2 SYDVKM. There are 16 residues in the CDR3.

This rearrangement joins TRBV6-6 to TRBJ2-7; 8 positions agree with TRBD1. The ends lost 2 bases at V and 5 bases at J; junction bases unmatched: 8. The germline V gene encodes CDR1 MNHNY and CDR2 SVGAGI (reference sequence). This CDR3 is built from 15 residues. This chain's CDR3 is CASSYGQGAINEQYV. DNA of the CDR3: TGTGCCAGCAGTTACGGACAGGGCGCGATTAACGAGCAGTACGTC.

This clone showed up just a few times. The J gene is TRBJ2-1, the V gene TRBV7-3; D may be TRBD2 (6 bases). Germline assignment: CDR1 SGHTA and CDR2 FQGTGA. CDR3 length equals 14 residues. Trimming left V 5 bases short and J 8 bases short, with 16 bases between. CDR3 protein: CASSPRGGLDEQFF. The CDR3 region has the DNA TGTGCCAGCAGCCCCCGTGGAGGGTTGGATGAGCAGTTCTTC.

This sequence joins TRBV9 and TRBJ1-2; D remains ambiguous. This CDR3 has 15 residues. Germline V gene lookup returns CDR1 SGDLS and CDR2 YYNGEE. V lost 4 bases, J lost 8 bases, and 21 bases lay in between. The CDR3 sequence: CASSSRTGSFRGYTF. CDR3 nucleotide sequence: TGTGCCAGCAGCTCCCGAACCGGATCTTTTCGCGGCTACACCTTC.

This chain connects TRBV5-4 to TRBJ2-5, with 8 nucleotides matching TRBD1. This CDR3 has 14 residues. CDR1 is SGHNT and CDR2 is YYREEE in the germline V gene (reference sequence). The J segment lost 5 bases and the V segment lost 2 bases, leaving 5 bases of the junction unmatched. The CDR3 loop reads CASSFSTGGETQYF. The CDR3 DNA follows: TGTGCCAGCAGCTTCTCTACAGGGGGGGAGACCCAGTACTTC.

The chain couples TRBV7-9 to TRBJ2-1; 9 bases align to TRBD2. The length of the CDR3 is 14 residues. Germline-derived CDR1 and CDR2 are SEHNR and FQNEAQ (reference sequence). The J segment lost 4 bases and the V segment lost 4 bases, leaving 2 bases of the junction unmatched. CDR3 sequence: CASSWTSAYNEQFF. DNA of the CDR3: TGTGCCAGCAGCTGGACTAGCGCTTACAATGAGCAGTTCTTC.

The V call is TRBV4-3, the J call TRBJ2-5, with D maybe TRBD2 (6 bases). The CDR3 has 16 amino acids. The V gene's germline CDR1 is LGHNA and CDR2 YSLEER. V was shortened by 3 bases and J by 1 base, with 15 bases between the two germline ends. Here the CDR3 reads CASSHETGEPQETQYF. CDR3 DNA: TGCGCCAGCAGCCACGAAACGGGGGAGCCCCAAGAGACCCAGTACTTC.

The chain recombines TRBV12-5 with TRBJ1-6; D may be TRBD1 (5 bases). CDR1 is LGHNT and CDR2 is FRNRAP in the germline V gene. V was pared by 5 bases and J by 2 bases, with 10 bases between. This CDR3 has 15 residues. In DNA, the CDR3 is TGTGCTAGTGGTATACAGGTTACCTATAATTCACCCCTCCACTTT. This translates into CASGIQVTYNSPLHF.

V usage is TRBV6-5 and J usage is TRBJ1-6; D not resolved. The CDR3 sequence is 15 residues long. Trimming removed 7 bases from V and 8 bases from J, with 18 bases in between. From germline, CDR1 is MNHEY and CDR2 SVGAGI. The CDR3 is CASTRSQDGYSPLHF. CDR3 nucleotides: TGTGCCAGCACAAGGAGCCAAGACGGGTATTCACCCCTCCACTTT.

The chain joins TRBV12-2 to TRBJ2-5; the D call of TRBD2 is as the table states it, not checked on the DNA. TRBV12-2 is a known pseudogene. The CDR3 is 16 amino acids. CDR3 in DNA: TGTGCAAGTCGCTCGGGACTAGCGGGGGGGCTTGAGACCCAGTACTTC. Amino acid sequence: CASRSGLAGGLETQYF.

The genes are TRBV20-1 and TRBJ2-5; tentatively, D is TRBD1 (7 bases). This CDR3 has 11 residues. In germline, CDR1 is DFQATT, CDR2 SNEGSKA (reference sequence). V lost 5 bases, J lost 11 bases, and 15 bases lay in between. The chain's CDR3 is CSAGGTEEQYF. The CDR3 DNA reads as TGCAGTGCTGGGGGGACAGAGGAACAGTACTTC.

The chain links TRBV15 to TRBJ1-1; D not resolved. CDR3 length: 14 amino acids. From germline, CDR1 is LNHNV and CDR2 YYDKDF (reference sequence). The V and J ends lost 5 bases and 3 bases respectively, with 13 bases between them. CDR3 bases: TGTGCCACCAGCTTAGGGATATTGGACACTGAAGCTTTCTTT. It specifies CATSLGILDTEAFF.

This chain links TRBV6-2 or TRBV6-3 with TRBJ2-1; D ambiguous. Germline V lookup: CDR1 MNHEY, CDR2 SVGEGT. This CDR3 spans 13 amino acids. V lost 2 bases and J 7 bases, leaving 9 bases between the germline ends. The CDR3 nucleotides are TGTGCCAGCAGTTACAACGAGCCGAATGAGCAGTTCTTC. Its protein product is CASSYNEPNEQFF.

The CDR3 region has the DNA TGCGCCAGCAGTGTACGTGAGGGAACCCAGTACTTC. Protein: CASSVREGTQYF. The chain uses TRBV10-2 and TRBJ2-5, with TRBD2 as a possible D gene (5 bases). The V end lost 4 bases, the J end lost 8 bases, and 11 bases lay between the germline ends. In germline, CDR1 is WSHSY, CDR2 SAAADI. This CDR3 is 12 amino acids long.

The chain employs TRBV12-5 and TRBJ2-5; D ambiguous. With 6 bases removed from V and 1 base from J, the gap between germline ends came to 15 bases. CDR1 is LGHNT, CDR2 FRNRAP, per germline. The CDR3 loop spans 15 amino acids. The CDR3 spells CASGLTQTRQETQYF. The CDR3 bases are TGTGCTAGTGGCTTAACGCAGACCCGCCAAGAGACCCAGTACTTC.

In this sample, this clone turned up a few times. V is TRBV12-3 or TRBV12-4 and J is TRBJ1-2; D is possibly TRBD1 (5 bases). The V end was cut by 5 bases, the J end by 8 bases, with 15 bases between. The CDR3 sequence is 13 residues long. The CDR3 sequence is CASSPTRVRGYTF. Written as DNA, the CDR3 is TGTGCCAGCAGTCCGACCAGGGTCAGGGGCTACACCTTC.